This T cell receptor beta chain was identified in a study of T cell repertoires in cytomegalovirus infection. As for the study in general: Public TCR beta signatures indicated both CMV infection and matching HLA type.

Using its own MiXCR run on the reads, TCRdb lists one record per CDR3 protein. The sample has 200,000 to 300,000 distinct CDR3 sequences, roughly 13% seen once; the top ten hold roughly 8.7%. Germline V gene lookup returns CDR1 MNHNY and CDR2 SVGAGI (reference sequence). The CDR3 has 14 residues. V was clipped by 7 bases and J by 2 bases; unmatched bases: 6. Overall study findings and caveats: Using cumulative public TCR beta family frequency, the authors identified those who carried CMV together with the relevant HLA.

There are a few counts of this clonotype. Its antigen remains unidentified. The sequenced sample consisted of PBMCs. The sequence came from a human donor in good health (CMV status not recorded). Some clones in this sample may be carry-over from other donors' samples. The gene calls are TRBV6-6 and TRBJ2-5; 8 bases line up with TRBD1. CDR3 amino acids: CASTTGEWQETQYF. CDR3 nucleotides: TGTGCCAGCACGACAGGGGAATGGCAAGAGACCCAGTACTTC.